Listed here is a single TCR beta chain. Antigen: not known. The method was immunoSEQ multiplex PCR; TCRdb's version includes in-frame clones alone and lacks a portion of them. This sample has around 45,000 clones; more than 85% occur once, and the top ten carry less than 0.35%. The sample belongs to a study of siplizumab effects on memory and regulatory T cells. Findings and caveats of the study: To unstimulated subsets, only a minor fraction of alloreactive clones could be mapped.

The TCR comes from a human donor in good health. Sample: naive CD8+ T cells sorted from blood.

In nucleotides, the CDR3 is TGTGCCAGCAGTTTACTAGGATTCAATGAGCAGTTCTTC. This gives the protein CASSLLGFNEQFF. This chain joins TRBV7-9 and TRBJ2-1; TRBD2 is a possible D gene (5 bases). V was trimmed by 6 bases and J by 6 bases, leaving 12 bases between them. Germline V lookup: CDR1 SEHNR, CDR2 FQNEAQ (reference sequence). This CDR3 spans 13 amino acids.